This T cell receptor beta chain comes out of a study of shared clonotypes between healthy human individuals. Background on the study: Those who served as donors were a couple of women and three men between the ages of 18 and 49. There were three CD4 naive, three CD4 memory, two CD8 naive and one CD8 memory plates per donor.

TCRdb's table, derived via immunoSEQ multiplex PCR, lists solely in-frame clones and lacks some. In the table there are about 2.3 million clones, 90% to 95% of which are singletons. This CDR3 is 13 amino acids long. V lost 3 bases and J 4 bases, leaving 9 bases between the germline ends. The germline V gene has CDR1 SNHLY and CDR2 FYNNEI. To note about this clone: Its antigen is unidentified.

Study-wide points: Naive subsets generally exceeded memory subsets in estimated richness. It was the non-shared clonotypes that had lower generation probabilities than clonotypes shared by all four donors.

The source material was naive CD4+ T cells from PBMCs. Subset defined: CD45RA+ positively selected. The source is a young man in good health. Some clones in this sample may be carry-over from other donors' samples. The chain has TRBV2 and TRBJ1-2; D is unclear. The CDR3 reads CASSDGFSYGYTF. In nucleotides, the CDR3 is TGTGCCAGCAGTGATGGGTTCAGCTATGGCTACACCTTC.